The next 5 T cell receptor beta chains were all read from a single sample in a study of vaccination and CD4 T cells after COVID-19. The antigens these receptors bind are not known. Treatment: 10-day PBMC culture with coronavirus spike peptide pools or control peptides (ViraFEST assay). The Oncomine TCR Beta short-read assay sequenced DNA from cultured CD4+ T cells. TCRdb processed the PCR reads anew with MiXCR; each CDR3 protein has one entry. The sample has some 17,000 distinct CDR3 sequences, 45% to 65% seen once; the top ten hold roughly 12%. Sequencing was done on a sample of CD4+ T cells from blood, cultured in vitro. All receptors come from a human donor who had recovered from COVID-19.

The gene calls are TRBV5-1 and TRBJ2-5, with TRBD2 matching over 8 bases. The ends lost 0 bases at V and 0 bases at J; junction bases unmatched: 4. This CDR3 spans 16 amino acids. Germline V gives CDR1 SGHRS, CDR2 YFSETQ. CDR3 sequence (DNA): TGCGCCAGCAGCTTGGTGGCGGGGGGAAACCAAGAGACCCAGTACTTC. Protein sequence: CASSLVAGGNQETQYF.

The chain carries TRBV5-4 and TRBJ2-3; 7 positions match TRBD2. The CDR3 runs 15 residues. Germline values: CDR1 SGHNT, CDR2 YYREEE (reference sequence). V dropped 5 bases and J dropped 4; count of bases not matched to a gene: 10. CDR3 sequence reads: CASRAGLGEADTQYF. CDR3 coding DNA: TGTGCCAGCAGGGCAGGACTAGGGGAAGCAGATACGCAGTATTTT.

This clonotype was detected only once. An end of the junction does not agree with germline; a read error may underlie this. The chain links TRBV7-9 to TRBJ2-7; 7 bases are a match to TRBD1. The CDR3 covers 12 residues. The V gene's germline CDR1 is SEHNR and CDR2 FQNEAQ (reference sequence). The CDR3 loop reads CASSTPTGLPNF. DNA of the CDR3: TGTGCCAGCAGCACCCCGACAGGGTTACCCAACTTC.

V gene TRBV7-8 combines with J gene TRBJ1-1, with a weak D call TRBD1 (6 bases). The V gene's germline CDR1 is SGHVS and CDR2 FQNEAQ. This CDR3 has 15 amino acids. The V end lost 1 base, the J end lost 7 bases, and 16 bases lay between the germline ends. CDR3 coding DNA: TGTGCCAGCAGCTTAGGGAGGGGGGGGCTCTATGAAGCTTTCTTT. Amino acids: CASSLGRGGLYEAFF.

J is TRBJ2-1 and V is TRBV20-1; D gene ambiguous. The germline V gene encodes CDR1 DFQATT and CDR2 SNEGSKA (reference sequence). The CDR3 has 10 residues. Between the trimmed V and J ends, which lost 5 bases and 5 bases, there was a span of 4 bases. In nucleotides, the CDR3 is TGCAGTGCTGCGGACAATGAGCAGTTCTTC. It translates to CSAADNEQFF.